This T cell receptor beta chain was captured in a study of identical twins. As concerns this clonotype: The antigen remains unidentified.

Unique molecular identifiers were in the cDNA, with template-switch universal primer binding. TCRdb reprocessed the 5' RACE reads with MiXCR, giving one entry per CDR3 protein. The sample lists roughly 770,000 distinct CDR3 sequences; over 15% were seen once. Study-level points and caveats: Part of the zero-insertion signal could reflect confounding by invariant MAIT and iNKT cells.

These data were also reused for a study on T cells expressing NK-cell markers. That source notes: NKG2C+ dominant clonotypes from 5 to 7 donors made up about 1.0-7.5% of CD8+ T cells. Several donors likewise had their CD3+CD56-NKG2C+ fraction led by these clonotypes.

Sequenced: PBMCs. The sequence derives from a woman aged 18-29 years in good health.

Here the CDR3 reads CSVGRDLNTGELFF. DNA of the CDR3: TGCAGCGTTGGTAGGGACTTAAACACCGGGGAGCTGTTTTTT. The rearrangement uses TRBV29-1 and TRBJ2-2, with D possibly matching TRBD2 (6 bases). With 4 bases removed from V and 2 bases from J, the gap between germline ends came to 11 bases. The germline V gene encodes CDR1 SQVTM and CDR2 ANQGSEA. This CDR3 contains 14 residues.